This T cell receptor beta chain was found in a study of T cell responses to AZD1222 COVID-19 vaccine. Trimming left V 5 bases short and J 8 bases short, with 24 bases between. The CDR3 totals 16 residues. Germline assignment: CDR1 MDHEN and CDR2 SYDVKM. The assay was immunoSEQ multiplex PCR, and TCRdb's table has in-frame clones only and misses some. The sample holds 70,000 to 80,000 clones, approximately 90% seen once. With regard to this clone: The antigen is unknown.

Study outcomes and limitations: Baseline testing showed seropositivity in only a handful of AZD1222 recipients. A mostly white British donor set with more females was recruited, and clonal diversity was possibly underestimated. Of spike-specific TCRs, nearly half reportedly target regions left unmutated in variants.

This TCR was recovered from an adult in good health. The sequences come from peripheral blood, collected on day 0 of AZD1222 vaccination. The V call is TRBV28, the J call TRBJ1-2; possibly TRBD1 for D (6 bases). This CDR3 reads CASSMTSGTPRRGYTF. CDR3 nucleotide sequence: TGTGCCAGCAGTATGACATCCGGGACACCGAGAAGGGGCTACACCTTC.